The 32 T cell receptor beta chains listed next were all sequenced from one sample in a study of blood T cell repertoires in COVID-19. Assay: immunoSEQ multiplex PCR; the TCRdb copy retains only in-frame clones and omits some. This sample has some 170,000 clones, with 75% to 85% found just once. Sequencing was done on a sample of PBMCs or T cells enriched from blood (not recorded which). Receptor source: a man between 50 and 59 years old who had recovered from COVID-19.

The count of this clone is one. The chain couples TRBV18 to TRBJ1-6; D is ambiguous. The CDR3 has 15 residues. Germline V CDR1 and CDR2: KGHSH, LQKENI. The V gene lost 4 bases and the J gene lost 8 bases, with 15 bases spanning the gap. This CDR3 is CASSLLESGDSPLHF. CDR3 sequence (DNA): TGTGCCAGCTCACTGTTAGAGTCCGGGGATTCACCCCTCCACTTT. The full variable domain, with the rest looked up from reference TRBV18 and TRBJ1-6, is NAGVMQNPRHLVRRRGQEARLRCSPMKGHSHVYWYRQLPEEGLKFMVYLQKENIIDESGMPKERFSAEFPKEGPSILRIQQVVRGDSAAYFCASSLLESGDSPLHFGNGTRLTVT.

The rearrangement joins TRBV10-3 to TRBJ1-1; D call uncertain. Trimming removed 4 bases from V and 5 bases from J, with 8 bases in between. The CDR3 runs to 12 residues. The germline gives CDR1 ENHRY, CDR2 SYGVKD. The CDR3 DNA is TGTGCCATCAGTGGAGCGACGACTGAAGCTTTCTTT. Amino acids: CAISGATTEAFF.

The CDR3 coding sequence is TGCGCCAGCAGCTGGGGACTAGCGGGGGGAGGCACAGATACGCAGTATTTT. It specifies CASSWGLAGGGTDTQYF. The rearrangement uses TRBV5-1 and TRBJ2-3; 15 bases are shared with TRBD2. Germline assignment: CDR1 SGHRS and CDR2 YFSETQ. The CDR3 covers 17 residues. The V gene end was trimmed by 3 bases and the J gene end by 1 base; junction bases not matched to a gene: 3. Full variable domain (outside the CDR3, taken from reference TRBV5-1 and TRBJ2-3): KAGVTQTPRYLIKTRGQQVTLSCSPISGHRSVSWYQQTPGQGLQFLFEYFSETQRNKGNFPGRFSGRQFSNSRSEMNVSTLELGDSALYLCASSWGLAGGGTDTQYFGPGTRLTVL.

The rearrangement links TRBV15 to TRBJ1-3; D possibly corresponds to TRBD1 (5 bases). The CDR3 runs to 13 residues. Trimming removed 8 bases from V and 7 bases from J, with 15 bases in between. CDR1 is LNHNV and CDR2 is YYDKDF in the germline V gene (reference sequence). CDR3 loop: CATRGAERNTIYF. The CDR3 region has the DNA TGTGCCACCCGTGGGGCGGAGAGGAACACCATATATTTT.

This rearrangement joins TRBV27 to TRBJ2-7; 7 bases agree with TRBD1. The CDR3 loop spans 15 amino acids. Germline V gene data show CDR1 as MNHEY and CDR2 as SMNVEV (reference sequence). The V and J ends lost 6 bases and 1 base, in that order; junction bases with no gene match: 9. The CDR3 sequence is CASRRQGVGSYEQYF. The CDR3 DNA follows: TGTGCCAGCAGACGGCAGGGGGTCGGGTCCTACGAGCAGTACTTC.

This clone showed up just a few times. The chain links TRBV2 to TRBJ2-1; 11 nucleotides agree with TRBD1. Unmatched junction bases numbered 4, after V lost 6 bases and J lost 6 bases. This CDR3 has 14 amino acids. Germline assignment: CDR1 SNHLY and CDR2 FYNNEI. CDR3 sequence: CASRPGTGGNEQFF. As DNA, the CDR3 is TGTGCCAGCAGACCCGGGACAGGGGGCAATGAGCAGTTCTTC.

This clone has a single count. This chain joins TRBV27 and TRBJ2-2, with 8 bases aligning to TRBD2. CDR1 is MNHEY and CDR2 is SMNVEV in the germline V gene (reference sequence). This CDR3 region has 15 residues. J lost 6 bases, V lost 6 bases, and 9 bases had no gene match. The CDR3 bases are TGTGCCAGCAGGCCAGAGGGACTAGTCTCCGGGGAGCTGTTTTTT. Translating it yields CASRPEGLVSGELFF.

The V call is TRBV20-1, the J call TRBJ2-5, with D maybe TRBD2 (5 bases). CDR1 is DFQATT and CDR2 is SNEGSKA in the germline V gene (reference sequence). This CDR3 region has 11 residues. The V and J ends lost 6 bases and 4 bases respectively, with 9 bases between them. This CDR3 is CSAGGSETQYF. The CDR3, as DNA: TGCAGTGCAGGAGGATCAGAGACCCAGTACTTC.

The V gene is TRBV28, the J gene TRBJ1-5, with D perhaps TRBD1 (5 bases). The germline CDR1 and CDR2 sequences are MDHEN and SYDVKM. The CDR3 is 13 amino acids. Trimming removed 5 bases from V and 4 bases from J, with 9 bases in between. CDR3 sequence reads: CASSGAGNQPQHF. The CDR3 DNA is TGTGCCAGCAGTGGGGCGGGGAATCAGCCCCAGCATTTT.

The V call is TRBV6-6, the J call TRBJ2-7, with 7 bases that match TRBD1. This CDR3 is 14 amino acids long. The germline V gene has CDR1 MNHNY and CDR2 SVGAGI (reference sequence). V trimming: 7 bases; J trimming: 3 bases; junction bases outside the gene matches: 9. CDR3 residues: CASTRGGGFYEQYF. The CDR3 DNA sequence: TGTGCCAGCACTAGAGGGGGCGGCTTCTACGAGCAGTACTTC.

This sequence joins TRBV29-1 and TRBJ2-7; D is possibly TRBD1 (6 bases). Germline V gives CDR1 SQVTM, CDR2 ANQGSEA. Trimming cost V 1 base and J 1 base, with 11 bases left between them. This CDR3 has 14 amino acids. CDR3 nucleotides: TGCAGCGTTGAAGGACAGGCTCCTTCCTACGAGCAGTACTTC. As protein: CSVEGQAPSYEQYF.

The chain links TRBV6-2 or TRBV6-3 to TRBJ1-2, with D unclear. Germline V CDR1 and CDR2: MNHEY, SVGEGT. V was pared by 2 bases and J by 7 bases, with 11 bases between. The length of the CDR3 is 13 residues. CDR3 in DNA: TGTGCCAGCAGTTACGGGCCAGGTTTTGGCTACACCTTC. This sequence encodes CASSYGPGFGYTF.

The J gene is TRBJ1-1, the V gene TRBV7-3; 7 bases match TRBD1. This CDR3 region has 14 residues. CDR1 SGHTA and CDR2 FQGTGA come from the germline V gene. Trimming cost V 4 bases and J 5 bases; bases outside gene matches: 7. The CDR3, as DNA: TGTGCCAGCAGCTCCACAGGGGTAGGAACTGAAGCTTTCTTT. Amino acid sequence: CASSSTGVGTEAFF.

The V gene is TRBV11-2, the J gene TRBJ1-6; 7 nucleotides align to TRBD1. V shed 5 bases, J shed 10 bases, and the junction held 8 bases outside the gene matches. CDR1 is SGHAT and CDR2 is FQNNGV in the germline V gene. This CDR3 has 14 amino acids. CDR3 sequence (DNA): TGTGCCAGCAGCCTCGGGACAGCTACCTCACCCCTCCACTTT. Translation: CASSLGTATSPLHF.

The rearrangement uses TRBV5-6 and TRBJ1-2, with TRBD1 identical over 7 bases. Germline values: CDR1 SGHDT, CDR2 YYEEEE. The V segment lost 4 bases and the J segment 0 bases; nucleotides outside the gene matches: 3. The CDR3 is 14 amino acids. The CDR3 loop is CASSRGTANYGYTF. The CDR3 DNA follows: TGTGCCAGCAGCCGAGGGACAGCTAACTATGGCTACACCTTC.

Of note for this clone: This specimen includes other DNA sequences encoding the same CDR3. The chain joins TRBV6-5 to TRBJ1-2, with unresolved D. The V end was cut by 0 bases, the J end by 4 bases, with 9 bases between. Germline CDR1 and CDR2: MNHEY and SVGAGI. The CDR3 consists of 14 residues. The CDR3 here is CASSYSSPGYGYTF. Here the CDR3 DNA reads TGTGCCAGCAGTTACTCGAGTCCCGGCTATGGCTACACCTTC.

This chain joins TRBV30 and TRBJ1-2; D is uncertain. The CDR3 has 12 amino acids. Trimming left V 3 bases short and J 4 bases short, with 9 bases between. CDR1 and CDR2 from the germline V gene are GTSNPN and SVGIG (reference sequence). DNA of the CDR3: TGTGCCTGGAGGGGAGAAGCCTATGGCTACACCTTC. It yields the protein CAWRGEAYGYTF.

The CDR3 is CASSPDRVYGYTF. The CDR3 region has the DNA TGTGCCAGCAGCCCGGACAGGGTCTATGGCTACACCTTC. This chain joins TRBV5-6 and TRBJ1-2; 8 bases fit TRBD1. CDR1 and CDR2 (germline): SGHDT, YYEEEE. The V and J ends lost 4 bases and 4 bases, in that order; junction bases with no gene match: 3. The CDR3 has 13 residues.

The chain carries TRBV5-4 and TRBJ2-7; D is perhaps TRBD2 (6 bases). CDR3 length: 16 residues. The V gene's germline CDR1 is SGHNT and CDR2 YYREEE (reference sequence). Trimming removed 0 bases from V and 7 bases from J, with 20 bases in between. CDR3 sequence: CASSLGRDQTSAEQYF. The CDR3 DNA reads TGTGCCAGCAGCTTGGGGCGGGACCAAACCTCAGCGGAGCAGTACTTC.

This chain uses TRBV19 with TRBJ1-1; D is undetermined. Trimming removed 3 bases from V and 0 bases from J, with 5 bases in between. Germline-derived CDR1 and CDR2 are LNHDA and SQIVND (reference sequence). This CDR3 comprises 13 residues. The CDR3 DNA reads as TGTGCCAGTAGTATCAACTTGAACACTGAAGCTTTCTTT. It specifies CASSINLNTEAFF.

This chain uses TRBV7-9 with TRBJ1-1; possibly TRBD1 for D (5 bases). In germline, CDR1 is SEHNR, CDR2 FQNEAQ (reference sequence). CDR3 size: 15 residues. Trimming shortened V by 6 bases and J by 0 bases, and 14 bases separated the two germline ends. The CDR3 region has the DNA TGTGCCAGCAGACCCCCCGACAGTATGAACACTGAAGCTTTCTTT. Translated: CASRPPDSMNTEAFF.

The chain joins TRBV6-1 to TRBJ1-5; 9 nucleotides align to TRBD1. Germline loops: CDR1 MNHNS, CDR2 SASEGT. V lost 2 bases to trimming and J lost 6 bases; unmatched junction nucleotides: 2. There are 14 residues in the CDR3. The CDR3 spells CASSERTGAQPQHF. In DNA form, the CDR3 reads TGTGCCAGCAGTGAAAGGACAGGGGCTCAGCCCCAGCATTTT.

V and J are TRBV30 and TRBJ1-3; D gene ambiguous. Germline CDR1 GTSNPN, CDR2 SVGIG (reference sequence). The CDR3 contains 12 residues. Trimming removed 5 bases at V and 4 bases at J, with 9 bases between. The CDR3 nucleotides are TGTGCCTGGGGGTCTCTGGGAAACACCATATATTTT. The encoded protein is CAWGSLGNTIYF.

The gene calls are TRBV9 and TRBJ2-3; TRBD2 might be the D (6 bases). V gave up 0 bases and J gave up 4 bases, with 15 bases separating them. The germline V gene encodes CDR1 SGDLS and CDR2 YYNGEE. The CDR3 extends over 16 amino acids. The CDR3 nucleotides are TGTGCCAGCAGCGTAGTCGGCGGGGTGGGTGCAGATACGCAGTATTTT. It encodes CASSVVGGVGADTQYF.

The table lists this clone with a few counts. The rearrangement uses TRBV6-4 and TRBJ1-2; the match to TRBD1 covers 9 bases. The germline V gene has CDR1 MRHNA and CDR2 SNTAGT. V trimming: 4 bases; J trimming: 7 bases; junction bases outside the gene matches: 7. This CDR3 is 14 amino acids long. CDR3 in amino acids: CASSGGQGRSGYTF. CDR3 nucleotides: TGTGCCAGCAGTGGAGGACAGGGGCGAAGTGGCTACACCTTC.

The chain joins TRBV6-7 to TRBJ1-5; 7 nucleotides agree with TRBD1. TRBV6-7 is an ORF; its function is uncertain. This CDR3 spans 15 amino acids. Germline trimming cut 6 bases from V and 0 bases from J; bases unmatched to any gene: 5. CDR3 loop: CASRCGQDSNQPQHF. The CDR3 nucleotides read TGTGCCAGCAGATGTGGACAGGATAGCAATCAGCCCCAGCATTTT.

This clone has only a few counts. The CDR3 loop reads CASSLSRTGNYGYTF. The CDR3 DNA reads as TGTGCCAGCAGCTTGTCTCGGACAGGGAACTATGGCTACACCTTC. The V and J genes are TRBV7-2 and TRBJ1-2; 8 bases align to TRBD1. The CDR3 is 15 residues long. V was pared by 3 bases and J by 2 bases, with 5 bases of the junction left unmatched. Germline V gene data show CDR1 as SGHTA and CDR2 as FQGNSA.

The V gene is TRBV4-1, the J gene TRBJ2-3; 13 bases fit TRBD2. CDR3 size: 18 residues. Per the germline V gene, CDR1 is MGHRA and CDR2 is YSYEKL. After removal of 0 bases from V and 3 bases from J, the junction contained 6 bases not matched to a gene. The CDR3 spells CASSQDSLTSGGTDTQYF. CDR3 DNA: TGCGCCAGCAGCCAAGATTCCCTGACTAGCGGGGGGACAGATACGCAGTATTTT.

The chain uses TRBV18 and TRBJ2-2, with D possibly TRBD2 on 5 matching bases. The CDR3 sequence is 15 residues long. CDR1 is KGHSH, CDR2 LQKENI, per germline. Trimming took 3 bases from V and 3 from J, leaving 11 bases between them. This chain's CDR3 is CASSPSERDTGELFF. The CDR3 nucleotides read TGTGCCAGCTCACCGTCGGAGAGGGACACCGGGGAGCTGTTTTTT.

The rearrangement joins TRBV10-1 to TRBJ2-1, with 9 bases lining up with TRBD2. CDR1 is WNHNN, CDR2 SYGVQD, per germline (reference sequence). J gave up 9 bases and V 1 base, and 7 bases lay outside the gene matches. There are 15 residues in the CDR3. CDR3 DNA: TGCGCCAGCAGTGAGTTGCTAGCGGGGTCAAGTGAGCAGTTCTTC. This encodes CASSELLAGSSEQFF.

The rearrangement joins TRBV11-2 to TRBJ2-4; TRBD2 aligns across 11 bases. The V gene end was trimmed by 5 bases and the J gene end by 8 bases; junction bases not matched to a gene: 5. Germline values: CDR1 SGHAT, CDR2 FQNNGV. The CDR3 spans 14 residues. Here the CDR3 reads CASSPSGGSDIQYF. The CDR3 nucleotides are TGTGCCAGCAGCCCTAGCGGGGGGAGCGACATTCAGTACTTC.

The V and J genes are TRBV3-1 (or the pseudogene TRBV3-2) and TRBJ1-2; D is perhaps TRBD1 (6 bases). The CDR3 runs to 12 residues. V shed 4 bases and J shed 8 bases, with 11 bases lying between them. Germline CDR1 LGHDT, CDR2 YNNKEL (reference sequence). The CDR3 nucleotides are TGTGCCAGCAGCCTACAGGGCTGGGGCTACACCTTC. It codes for CASSLQGWGYTF.